This TCR beta chain was recorded in a study of beta chain features in type 1 diabetes. Notes on the study in general: Lower insertion and higher deletion counts appeared at VDJ junctions in type 1 diabetes patients. For Type 1 diabetes patients, all four CD4+ subsets carried TCRB CDR3s that were moderately but significantly shorter.

V was trimmed by 3 bases and J by 10 bases, leaving 23 bases between them. Germline V gene lookup returns CDR1 SGHRS and CDR2 YFSETQ. The CDR3 extends over 16 amino acids. In regard to this clone: Its target is not known.

Isolated RNA was reverse transcribed in full, so expressed TCRB transcripts were sequenced. Sequencing used immunoSEQ multiplex PCR; TCRdb keeps in-frame clones, though not all of them. The table shows 200,000 to 250,000 clones, with about 15% occurring only once. What was sequenced was naive CD4+ T cells from blood. The sequence was obtained from a man in his thirties or forties with type 1 diabetes. The chain carries TRBV5-1 and TRBJ2-1, with D maybe TRBD2 (5 bases). DNA of the CDR3: TGCGCCAGCAGCTACGGACTCCTAGAGACAAGAAGGGAGCAGTTCTTC. Its protein is CASSYGLLETRREQFF.